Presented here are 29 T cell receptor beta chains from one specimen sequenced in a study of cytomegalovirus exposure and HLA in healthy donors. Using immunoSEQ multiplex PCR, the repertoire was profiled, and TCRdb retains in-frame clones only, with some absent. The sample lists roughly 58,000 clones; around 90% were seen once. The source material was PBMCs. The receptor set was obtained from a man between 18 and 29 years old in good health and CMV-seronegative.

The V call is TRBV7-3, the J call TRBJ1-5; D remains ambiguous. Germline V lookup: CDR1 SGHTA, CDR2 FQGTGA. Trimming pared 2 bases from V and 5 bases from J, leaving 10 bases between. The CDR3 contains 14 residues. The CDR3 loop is CASSLEGRDQPQHF. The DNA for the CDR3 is TGTGCCAGCAGCTTAGAAGGGAGGGATCAGCCCCAGCATTTT. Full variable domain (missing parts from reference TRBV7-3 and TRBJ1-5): GAGVSQTPSNKVTEKGKYVELRCDPISGHTALYWYRQSLGQGPEFLIYFQGTGAADDSGLPNDRFFAVRPEGSVSTLKIQRTERGDSAVYLCASSLEGRDQPQHFGDGTRLSIL.

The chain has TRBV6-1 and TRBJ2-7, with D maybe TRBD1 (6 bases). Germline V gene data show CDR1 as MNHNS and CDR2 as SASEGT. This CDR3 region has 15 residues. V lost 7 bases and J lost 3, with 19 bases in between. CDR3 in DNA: TGTGCCAGCACCGCAAGGGCAGGGACATACTACGAGCAGTACTTC. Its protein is CASTARAGTYYEQYF.

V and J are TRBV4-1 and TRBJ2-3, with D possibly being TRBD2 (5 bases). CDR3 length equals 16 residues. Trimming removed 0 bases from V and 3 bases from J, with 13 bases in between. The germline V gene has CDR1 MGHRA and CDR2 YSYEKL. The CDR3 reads CASSQDEGGPTDTQYF. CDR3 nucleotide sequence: TGCGCCAGCAGCCAAGATGAAGGAGGTCCTACAGATACGCAGTATTTT.

The CDR3 region has the DNA TGCGCCAGCAGCCCCGGGGGAGGGGGATACGAGCAGTACTTC. It codes for CASSPGGGGYEQYF. The chain joins TRBV5-1 to TRBJ2-7; perhaps TRBD2 as D (7 bases). CDR3 length equals 14 residues. The germline CDR1 and CDR2 sequences are SGHRS and YFSETQ. The V end lost 4 bases, the J end lost 4 bases, and 15 bases lay between the germline ends.

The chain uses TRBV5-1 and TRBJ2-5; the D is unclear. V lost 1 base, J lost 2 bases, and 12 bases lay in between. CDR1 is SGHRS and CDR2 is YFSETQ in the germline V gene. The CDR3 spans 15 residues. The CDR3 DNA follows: TGCGCCAGCAGCTTGAGTATGGCGGTTCAAGAGACCCAGTACTTC. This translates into CASSLSMAVQETQYF. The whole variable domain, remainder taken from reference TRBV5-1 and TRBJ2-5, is KAGVTQTPRYLIKTRGQQVTLSCSPISGHRSVSWYQQTPGQGLQFLFEYFSETQRNKGNFPGRFSGRQFSNSRSEMNVSTLELGDSALYLCASSLSMAVQETQYFGPGTRLLVL.

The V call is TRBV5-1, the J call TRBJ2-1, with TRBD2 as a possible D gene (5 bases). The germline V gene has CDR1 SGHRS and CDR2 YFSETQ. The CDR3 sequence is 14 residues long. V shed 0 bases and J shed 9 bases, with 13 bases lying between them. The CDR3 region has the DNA TGCGCCAGCAGCTTGGGAGGGAGTGGTCTTGAGCAGTTCTTC. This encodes CASSLGGSGLEQFF.

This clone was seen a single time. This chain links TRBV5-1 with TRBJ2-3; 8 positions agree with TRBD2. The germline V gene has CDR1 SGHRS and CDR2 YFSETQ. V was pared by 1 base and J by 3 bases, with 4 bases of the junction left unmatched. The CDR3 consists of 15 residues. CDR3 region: CASSLFSGNTDTQYF. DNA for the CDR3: TGCGCCAGCAGCTTGTTTAGCGGGAATACAGATACGCAGTATTTT.

The CDR3 is CAFGVMTYTGELFF. The CDR3 nucleotides are TGTGCTTTCGGGGTTATGACGTACACCGGGGAGCTGTTTTTT. The V call is TRBV5-4, the J call TRBJ2-2; D may be TRBD2 (5 bases). This CDR3 comprises 14 residues. Germline V gene sequence: CDR1 SGHNT, CDR2 YYREEE (reference sequence).

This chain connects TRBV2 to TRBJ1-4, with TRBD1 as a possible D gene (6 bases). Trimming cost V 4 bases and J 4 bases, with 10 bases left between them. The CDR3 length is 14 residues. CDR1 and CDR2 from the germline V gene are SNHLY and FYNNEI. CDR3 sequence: CASSADRNNEKLFF. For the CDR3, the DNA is TGTGCCAGCAGTGCCGACAGGAATAATGAAAAACTGTTTTTT. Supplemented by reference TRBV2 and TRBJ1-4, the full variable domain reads EPEVTQTPSHQVTQMGQEVILRCVPISNHLYFYWYRQILGQKVEFLVSFYNNEISEKSEIFDDQFSVERPDGSNFTLKIRSTKLEDSAMYFCASSADRNNEKLFFGSGTQLSVL.

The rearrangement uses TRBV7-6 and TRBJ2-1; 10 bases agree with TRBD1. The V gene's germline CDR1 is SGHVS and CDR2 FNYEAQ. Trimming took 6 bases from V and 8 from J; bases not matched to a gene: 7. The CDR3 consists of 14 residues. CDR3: CASSHRDRGDEQFF. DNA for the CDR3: TGTGCCAGCAGTCACCGGGACAGGGGCGATGAGCAGTTCTTC.

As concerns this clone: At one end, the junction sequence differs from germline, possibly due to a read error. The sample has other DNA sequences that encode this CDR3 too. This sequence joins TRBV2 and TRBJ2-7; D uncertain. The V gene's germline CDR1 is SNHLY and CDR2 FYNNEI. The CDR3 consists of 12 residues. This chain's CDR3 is CASEDNSYEQYF. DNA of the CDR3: TGTGCCAGCGAGGATAACTCCTACGAACAGTACTTC.

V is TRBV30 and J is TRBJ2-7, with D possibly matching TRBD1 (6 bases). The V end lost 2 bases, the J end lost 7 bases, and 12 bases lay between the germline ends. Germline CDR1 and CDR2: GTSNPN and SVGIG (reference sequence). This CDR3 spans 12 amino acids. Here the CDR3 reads CAWSPGVGEQYF. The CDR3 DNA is TGTGCCTGGAGTCCAGGGGTCGGGGAGCAGTACTTC.

The chain's CDR3 is CASSLGGIGPLTQYF. CDR3 nucleotides: TGTGCCAGCAGCTTAGGAGGGATCGGCCCCTTGACGCAGTATTTT. The V call is TRBV7-9, the J call TRBJ2-3; D may be TRBD2 (5 bases). Germline loops: CDR1 SEHNR, CDR2 FQNEAQ (reference sequence). With 1 base removed from V and 9 bases from J, the gap between germline ends came to 17 bases. The CDR3 runs 15 residues. Together with reference TRBV7-9 and TRBJ2-3, the CDR3 gives the full variable domain: DTGVSQNPRHKITKRGQNVTFRCDPISEHNRLYWYRQTLGQGPEFLTYFQNEAQLEKSRLLSDRFSAERPKGSFSTLEIQRTEQGDSAMYLCASSLGGIGPLTQYFGPGTRLTVL.

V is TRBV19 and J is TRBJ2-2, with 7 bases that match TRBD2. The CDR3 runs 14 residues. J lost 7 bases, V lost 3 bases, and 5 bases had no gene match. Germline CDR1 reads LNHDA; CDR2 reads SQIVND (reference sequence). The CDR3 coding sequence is TGTGCCAGTAGTATGAGCGGGAAGGACGGGGAGCTGTTTTTT. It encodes CASSMSGKDGELFF.

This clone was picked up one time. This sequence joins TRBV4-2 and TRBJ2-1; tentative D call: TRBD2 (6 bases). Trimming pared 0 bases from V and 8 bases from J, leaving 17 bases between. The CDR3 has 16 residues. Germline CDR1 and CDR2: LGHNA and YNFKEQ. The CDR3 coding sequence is TGTGCCAGCAGCCAAGATCTTAGGCGGGAAACGCATGAGCAGTTCTTC. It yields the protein CASSQDLRRETHEQFF.

The CDR3 DNA reads TGTGCCAGTAGTATAGCCATCAGGAAATCGGCAATCAATCAGCCCCAGCATTTT. Translation gives CASSIAIRKSAINQPQHF. This sequence joins TRBV19 and TRBJ1-5; D unclear. Trimming removed 1 base from V and 3 bases from J, with 19 bases in between. This CDR3 region has 18 residues. Germline V CDR1 and CDR2: LNHDA, SQIVND (reference sequence). The full variable domain, completed using reference TRBV19 and TRBJ1-5, is DGGITQSPKYLFRKEGQNVTLSCEQNLNHDAMYWYRQDPGQGLRLIYYSQIVNDFQKGDIAEGYSVSREKKESFPLTVTSAQKNPTAFYLCASSIAIRKSAINQPQHFGDGTRLSIL.

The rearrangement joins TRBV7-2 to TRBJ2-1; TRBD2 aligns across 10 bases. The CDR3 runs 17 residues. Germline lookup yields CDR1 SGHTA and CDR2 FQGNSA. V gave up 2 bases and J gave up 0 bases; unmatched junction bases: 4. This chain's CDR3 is CASSLTSGASSYNEQFF. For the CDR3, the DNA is TGTGCCAGCAGCTTAACTAGCGGGGCGAGCTCCTACAATGAGCAGTTCTTC.

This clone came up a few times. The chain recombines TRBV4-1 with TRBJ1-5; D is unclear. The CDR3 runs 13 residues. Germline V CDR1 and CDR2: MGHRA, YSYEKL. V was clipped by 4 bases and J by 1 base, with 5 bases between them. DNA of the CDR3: TGCGCCAGCAGCCGGCTCAGCAATCAGCCCCAGCATTTT. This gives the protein CASSRLSNQPQHF.

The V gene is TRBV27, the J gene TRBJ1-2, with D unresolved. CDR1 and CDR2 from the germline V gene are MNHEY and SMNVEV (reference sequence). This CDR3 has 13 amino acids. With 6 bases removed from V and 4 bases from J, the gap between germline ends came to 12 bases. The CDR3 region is CASSQTAGYGYTF. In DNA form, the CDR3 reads TGTGCCAGCAGCCAAACCGCCGGCTATGGCTACACCTTC.

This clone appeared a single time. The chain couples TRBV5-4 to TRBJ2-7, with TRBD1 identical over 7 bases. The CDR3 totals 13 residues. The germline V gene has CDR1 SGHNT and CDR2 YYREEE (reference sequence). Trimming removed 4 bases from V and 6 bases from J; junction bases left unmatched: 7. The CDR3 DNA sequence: TGTGCCAGCAGCCTCCAGGGGGAAGGCGAGCAGTACTTC. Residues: CASSLQGEGEQYF.

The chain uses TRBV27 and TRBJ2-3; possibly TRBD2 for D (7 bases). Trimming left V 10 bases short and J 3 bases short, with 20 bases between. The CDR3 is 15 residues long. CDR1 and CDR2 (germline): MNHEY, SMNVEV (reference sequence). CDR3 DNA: TGTGCCAATCGTGACGGGGGGCCCGGAACAGATACGCAGTATTTT. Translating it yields CANRDGGPGTDTQYF.

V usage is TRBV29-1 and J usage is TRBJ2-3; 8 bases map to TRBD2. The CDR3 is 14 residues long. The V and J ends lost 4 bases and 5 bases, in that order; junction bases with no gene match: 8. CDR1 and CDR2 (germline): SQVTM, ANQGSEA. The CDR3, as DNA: TGCAGCGTTGTCCGAGCGGGAGAATTAGATACGCAGTATTTT. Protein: CSVVRAGELDTQYF.

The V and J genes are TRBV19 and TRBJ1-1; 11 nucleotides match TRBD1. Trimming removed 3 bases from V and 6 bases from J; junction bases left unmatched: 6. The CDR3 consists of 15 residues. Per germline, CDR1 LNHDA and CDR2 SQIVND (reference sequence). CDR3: CASSIQDRGLSEAFF. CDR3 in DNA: TGTGCCAGTAGTATTCAGGACAGGGGGCTCTCTGAAGCTTTCTTT.

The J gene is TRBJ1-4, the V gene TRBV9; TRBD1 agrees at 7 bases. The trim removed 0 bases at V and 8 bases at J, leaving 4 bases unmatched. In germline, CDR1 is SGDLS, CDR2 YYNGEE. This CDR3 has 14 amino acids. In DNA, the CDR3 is TGTGCCAGCAGCGTAGGACAGGGTAGGGAAAAACTGTTTTTT. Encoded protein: CASSVGQGREKLFF.

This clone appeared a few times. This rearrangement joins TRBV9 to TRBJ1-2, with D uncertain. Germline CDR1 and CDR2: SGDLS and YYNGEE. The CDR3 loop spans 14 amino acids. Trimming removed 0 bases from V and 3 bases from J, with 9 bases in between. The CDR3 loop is CASSVAAGYYGYTF. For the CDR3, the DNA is TGTGCCAGCAGCGTAGCTGCAGGCTACTATGGCTACACCTTC.

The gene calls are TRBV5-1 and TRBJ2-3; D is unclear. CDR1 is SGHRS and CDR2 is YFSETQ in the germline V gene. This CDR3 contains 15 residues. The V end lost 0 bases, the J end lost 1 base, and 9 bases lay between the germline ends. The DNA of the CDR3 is TGCGCCAGCAGCTTGGGTTGGGCTGGCACAGATACGCAGTATTTT. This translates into CASSLGWAGTDTQYF.

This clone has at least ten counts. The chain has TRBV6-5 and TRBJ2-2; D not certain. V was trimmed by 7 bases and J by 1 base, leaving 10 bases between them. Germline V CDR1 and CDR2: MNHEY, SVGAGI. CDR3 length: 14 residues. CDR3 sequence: CASKSRRNTGELFF. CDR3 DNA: TGTGCCAGCAAGTCCAGGCGGAACACCGGGGAGCTGTTTTTT.

The CDR3 reads CASSLLPGGQDEQYF. The CDR3 DNA follows: TGTGCCAGCAGCTTATTACCGGGCGGGCAGGACGAGCAGTACTTC. The chain carries TRBV11-2 and TRBJ2-7; possible D gene TRBD2, 5 bases. V gave up 2 bases and J gave up 5 bases, with 16 bases separating them. The CDR3 is 15 amino acids. Germline V gives CDR1 SGHAT, CDR2 FQNNGV.

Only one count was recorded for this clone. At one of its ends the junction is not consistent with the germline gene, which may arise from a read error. CDR3 nucleotide sequence: TGTGCTAGCAGCCCGACAGGGAACACCGGGGAGCTGTTTTTT. Translated: CASSPTGNTGELFF. The genes are TRBV7-7 and TRBJ2-2, with D maybe TRBD1 (6 bases). CDR1 and CDR2 (germline): SSHAT, FNYEAQ (reference sequence). The CDR3 covers 14 residues.